This T cell receptor (beta chain) stems from a study of blood T cell repertoires in COVID-19 (dated by TCRdb to the early 2020s). As for the study more broadly: Samples from collaborators originated in the United States, Italy and Spain and spanned both the acute and convalescent phases of COVID-19. Samples came from the ongoing ImmuneRACE study (first 160 participants) plus 1,254 subjects from 6 global collaborators. Sample metadata almost always included a de-identified subject ID, COVID-19 status, age in years and sex. Where HLA class I and class II types were available, the types were taken from metadata supplied by the sample provider, not from assay-based typing. The material from the prospective study consisted of cDNA or gDNA derived from T cells, B-cell-depleted T cells, or PBMCs. Deeply sampled blood TCRbeta repertoires from subjects exposed to, actively infected with, or recovered from COVID-19 were included in the dataset. The repertoires were released in a freely available public database meant as a resource for research on the immune response to SARS-CoV-2. Beyond this particular receptor, the publication reports: The quantity of clinical and demographic metadata differed by source and by participant and was supplied without curation.

The immunoSEQ Assay, a bias-controlled multiplex PCR, was used to amplify TCRbeta CDR3 regions from genomic DNA. Turning to the authors' computational methods: Nucleated cell counts per sample were estimated from amplification of reference gene primers within the assay. Sequence reads were collapsed and filtered to measure the absolute abundance of every unique TCRbeta CDR3 rearrangement. For each sample, productive Simpson clonality was calculated as the square root of Simpson's diversity index over productive rearrangements. Held by TCRdb, this immuneACCESS table contains in-frame sequences only and omits some clones. Under half of the omission traces to an unresolved V gene where checked; the cause of the rest is unknown. Clonal size and the V and J genes are those of that table, whereas D and trimming came from the DNA. This sample has about 300,000 clones in its table, and around 86% of those were observed once. Of the sample, under 11% is held by the ten largest clones.

Participants in the prospective study were enrolled through a virtual design, were aged about 18 to 90 years, and lived in roughly 24 United States geographic areas. Cohort assignment in the prospective study relied on participant-reported clinical history from a screening survey and a study questionnaire. ImmuneRACE Cohort 3 recovered participants were defined by two consecutive negative NP/OP PCR tests, healthcare professional clearance, or symptom resolution. In the prospective study, mobile phlebotomists collected whole blood, serum and a nasopharyngeal or oropharyngeal swab from each participant. Over a roughly 2-month period, participants in the prospective study had the option of providing additional blood draws and questionnaires. Blood samples from the prospective study were shipped frozen or at room temperature prior to DNA extraction. Worth noting for this clone: Its target antigen remains unknown. Per-nucleotide qualities are absent, and no much larger clonotype sits a single base away.

From the cysteine up to the phenylalanine, the CDR3 has a length of 13 residues. Of all the DNA, just the CDR3 is kept, 39 bases in frame from base 1. V trim: 6 bases; J trim: 13 bases; unmatched bases: 9. The sequence is built from TRBV12-3 or TRBV12-4 and TRBJ2-6; 7 central nucleotides agree with TRBD1. The material sequenced was PBMCs or T cells enriched from blood (not recorded which). This sequence was found in a young woman who had recovered from COVID-19. The DNA sequence is TGTGCCAGCAGCGAGCGACAGGGTGAGGTCCTGACTTTC. This encodes CASSERQGEVLTF.